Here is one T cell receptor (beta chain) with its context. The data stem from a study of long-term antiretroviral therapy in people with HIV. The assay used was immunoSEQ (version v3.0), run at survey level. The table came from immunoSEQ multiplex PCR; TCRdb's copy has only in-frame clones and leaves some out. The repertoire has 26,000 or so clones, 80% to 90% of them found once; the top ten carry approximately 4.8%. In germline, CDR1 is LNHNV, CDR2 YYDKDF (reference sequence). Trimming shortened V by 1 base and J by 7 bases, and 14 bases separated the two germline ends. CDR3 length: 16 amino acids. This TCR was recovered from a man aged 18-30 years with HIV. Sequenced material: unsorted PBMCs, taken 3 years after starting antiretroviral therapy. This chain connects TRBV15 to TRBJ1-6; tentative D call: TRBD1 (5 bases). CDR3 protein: CATSRGGGGRNSPLHF. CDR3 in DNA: TGTGCCACCAGCAGAGGCGGGGGGGGTAGGAATTCACCCCTCCACTTT.